This TCR beta chain was obtained from a study of T cell responses to AZD1222 COVID-19 vaccine. Study in general: Second doses at about 4 or about 12 weeks were pooled. Points from the study as a whole: None of the repertoires were sampled until the peak T cell response had passed. The study found vaccine-associated CD4 TCRs spanning spike, dominant at 160-218 and 743-854.

This table comes from immunoSEQ multiplex PCR, and its TCRdb copy is limited to in-frame clones, with some not included. The top ten hold approximately 30% of the sample, which has about 120,000 clones, less than 90% seen once. As regards this clone: The target antigen is unknown.

Germline V lookup: CDR1 SGHTA, CDR2 FQGNSA. This CDR3 is 13 amino acids long. V was clipped by 5 bases and J by 2 bases, with 9 bases between them. The chain links TRBV7-2 to TRBJ1-2; D is uncertain. The sample consisted of peripheral blood, taken on day 0 of AZD1222 vaccination. The clonotype comes from an adult in good health. CDR3 sequence (DNA): TGTGCCAGCAGCATCGCCCGGAACTATGGCTACACCTTC. This encodes CASSIARNYGYTF.